Each of the 3 T cell receptor beta chains below was sequenced from the same sample in a study of T cells after yellow fever vaccination. TCRdb processed the 5' RACE reads anew with MiXCR; each CDR3 protein has one entry. The sample yields 4,500 to 6,500 distinct CDR3 sequences, about 6.1% seen once. The specimen comprised PBMCs, either bulk or a sorted T-cell subset (CD4+, CD8+, memory, or dextramer-sorted; not recorded which), sampled approximately 15 days after the first yellow fever vaccination. The receptors here all came from a man between 18 and 29 years old who received the YFV17D yellow fever vaccine.

This clonotype was seen repeatedly, ten times or more. The chain carries TRBV5-1 and TRBJ2-2; D is uncertain. The CDR3 is 11 residues long. V dropped 4 bases and J dropped 4 bases, with 2 bases sitting between them. Per germline, CDR1 SGHRS and CDR2 YFSETQ. The CDR3 nucleotides are TGCGCCAGCAGCGTCACCGGGGAGCTGTTTTTT. Translated: CASSVTGELFF.

Many counts were recorded for this clonotype. This chain connects TRBV20-1 to TRBJ2-7, with 11 bases fitting TRBD2. The V gene end was trimmed by 3 bases and the J gene end by 2 bases; junction bases not matched to a gene: 3. The CDR3 runs 14 residues. Germline lookup yields CDR1 DFQATT and CDR2 SNEGSKA (reference sequence). The CDR3 DNA reads as TGCAGTGCTAGGACTAGCGGGGCCGCCTACGAGCAGTACGTC. The encoded protein is CSARTSGAAYEQYV.

The table lists this clonotype with a few counts. This rearrangement joins TRBV12-3 or TRBV12-4 to TRBJ2-7, with D hard to call. The CDR3 runs to 13 residues. V was clipped by 4 bases and J by 2 bases, with 9 bases between them. The CDR3 here is CASSYRMPYEQYF. Written as DNA, the CDR3 is TGTGCCAGCAGTTATAGGATGCCCTACGAGCAGTACTTC.